Below, one TCR beta chain is given with its context. The same CDR3 is also encoded by other DNA sequences in this sample. Participant age was roughly 18 to 95 years, and participants resided in roughly 24 US areas. This entry comes from a study of blood T cell repertoires in COVID-19. As for the study in general: The cDNA or gDNA used as material had been derived from T cells, B-cell-depleted T cells, or PBMCs.

Some clones are missing from TCRdb's copy, which holds only in-frame ones; the method was immunoSEQ multiplex PCR. The sample consists of around 160,000 clones, roughly 88% of them appearing once. CDR1 and CDR2 (germline): SNHLY, FYNNEI. V was pared by 4 bases and J by 4 bases, with 8 bases between. This CDR3 region has 13 residues. The chain couples TRBV2 to TRBJ1-5; maybe TRBD1 (5 bases). This TCR came from a woman aged 25 to 45 with acute COVID-19. What was sequenced was PBMCs or T cells enriched from blood (not recorded which). The CDR3, as DNA: TGTGCCAGCAGTGGTCAGGGTAATCAGCCCCAGCATTTT. Amino acids: CASSGQGNQPQHF.